This T cell receptor (beta chain) was profiled in a study of CD8 T cells in ankylosing spondylitis. This clonotype was observed at least ten times. Its antigen is as yet unknown. The study, taken as a whole, reports: Disease-linked clones bore a CD8+ phenotype and were relatively rare in peripheral blood. For ankylosing spondylitis blood, a TCR beta motif of about eight highly homologous variants appeared characteristic. Clones tied to disease were said to be significantly enriched in matched ankylosing spondylitis synovial fluid.

For TCR beta, libraries came from quantitative 5'-RACE with molecular barcodes. In TCRdb, the 5' RACE reads were re-called with MiXCR into one record per CDR3 protein. The table includes more than 60,000 distinct CDR3 sequences, under 5.5% detected once. This CDR3 is built from 16 residues. Per the germline V gene, CDR1 is LGHDT and CDR2 is YNNKEL (reference sequence). V lost 3 bases, J lost 4 bases, and 18 bases lay in between. The sequencing sample was made of blood, either unsorted or a sorted T cell fraction (not recorded which). This TCR was recovered from a male donor with ankylosing spondylitis or in good health (not recorded which). The rearrangement links TRBV3-1 to TRBJ1-1; D unresolved. CDR3 bases: TGTGCCAGCAGCCATACAGCCTACTTATGGGGCACTGAAGCTTTCTTT. This codes for CASSHTAYLWGTEAFF.